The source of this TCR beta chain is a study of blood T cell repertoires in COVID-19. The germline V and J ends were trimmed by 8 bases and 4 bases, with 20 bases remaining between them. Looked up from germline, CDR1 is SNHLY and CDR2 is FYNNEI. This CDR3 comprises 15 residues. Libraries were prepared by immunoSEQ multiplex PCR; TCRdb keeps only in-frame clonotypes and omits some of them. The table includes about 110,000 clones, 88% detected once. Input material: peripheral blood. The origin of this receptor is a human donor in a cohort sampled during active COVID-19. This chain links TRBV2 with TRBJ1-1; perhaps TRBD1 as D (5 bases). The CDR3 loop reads CASFSAGPRTTEAFF. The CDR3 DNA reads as TGTGCCAGCTTCAGTGCGGGGCCCCGGACCACTGAAGCTTTCTTT.